The present T cell receptor beta chain was sequenced within a study of blood T cells in healthy people across ages. The germline V gene encodes CDR1 SGHDT and CDR2 YYEEEE. The V gene lost 0 bases and the J gene lost 10 bases, with 13 bases spanning the gap. The CDR3 is made up of 13 amino acids. Primed by a sample-barcoded 5' primer and a J-beta primer mix, a second PCR proceeded for 7 to 11 cycles. TCRdb analysed the 5' RACE reads with MiXCR anew, one entry per CDR3 protein. The sample gives approximately 1.5 million distinct CDR3 sequences, about 31% of which show up once; around 11% is in the top ten.

The source material was blood. This chain uses TRBV5-6 with TRBJ1-1; D unresolved. The TCR was taken from a woman under 40 in good health. The CDR3 region is CASSLDRGTLAFF. The CDR3 DNA sequence: TGTGCCAGCAGCTTGGATCGCGGCACTTTAGCTTTCTTT.